This TCR beta chain is drawn from a study of T cell changes during pregnancy in multiple sclerosis. A word on this clone: At one boundary the junction diverges from the germline segment, which might be a read error.

TCRdb keeps only in-frame clones here, not all; method: immunoSEQ multiplex PCR. The sample has some 38,000 clones; about 90% are singletons. The germline V gene has CDR1 SSHAT and CDR2 FNYEAQ (reference sequence). CDR3 length: 13 amino acids. The TCR was taken from a female donor in good health, enrolled as a control in a pregnancy study. Specimen: CD4+ T cells from peripheral blood mononuclear cells, collected in the second trimester of pregnancy. The rearrangement joins TRBV7-7 to TRBJ2-1; D perhaps matches TRBD1 (5 bases). In nucleotides, the CDR3 is TGTGCTAGCAGCTCGGACACCCGCACGAGGCAGTTCTTC. Encoded protein: CASSSDTRTRQFF.